The next 28 T cell receptor beta chains were all read from a single sample in a study of shared clonotypes between healthy human individuals. Here immunoSEQ multiplex PCR was the method, and the copy in TCRdb shows in-frame clones only, minus some. The sample has approximately 740,000 clones; roughly 70% are singletons. The specimen sequenced was memory CD4+ T cells sorted from blood. Subset of the sample: CD45RA-negative fraction. The receptors here all came from a young woman in good health.

V usage is TRBV5-1 and J usage is TRBJ2-2; D gene unclear. Germline loops: CDR1 SGHRS, CDR2 YFSETQ. V was cut by 2 bases and J by 8 bases, with 13 bases left in between. The CDR3 runs to 14 residues. The CDR3 reads CASSLLEKPGELFF. CDR3 DNA sequence: TGCGCCAGCAGCTTATTGGAGAAACCTGGGGAGCTGTTTTTT. Combining the CDR3 with reference TRBV5-1 and TRBJ2-2 gives the whole variable domain KAGVTQTPRYLIKTRGQQVTLSCSPISGHRSVSWYQQTPGQGLQFLFEYFSETQRNKGNFPGRFSGRQFSNSRSEMNVSTLELGDSALYLCASSLLEKPGELFFGEGSRLTVL.

The V call is TRBV28, the J call TRBJ2-7; 7 bases match TRBD1. V was clipped by 1 base and J by 4 bases; unmatched bases: 7. The CDR3 has 15 residues. Looked up from germline, CDR1 is MDHEN and CDR2 is SYDVKM. CDR3 in DNA: TGTGCCAGCAGTTTATCCGGGACAGCGGAGTACGAGCAGTACTTC. This codes for CASSLSGTAEYEQYF.

This clone was detected a few times. The V gene is TRBV19, the J gene TRBJ1-1; maybe TRBD1 (5 bases). In germline, CDR1 is LNHDA, CDR2 SQIVND (reference sequence). V was cut by 4 bases and J by 5 bases, with 11 bases left in between. This CDR3 contains 13 residues. In DNA, the CDR3 is TGTGCCAGTAGTAGGGGGTGGCAGACTGAAGCTTTCTTT. The encoded protein is CASSRGWQTEAFF. Variable domain in full (rest from reference TRBV19 and TRBJ1-1): DGGITQSPKYLFRKEGQNVTLSCEQNLNHDAMYWYRQDPGQGLRLIYYSQIVNDFQKGDIAEGYSVSREKKESFPLTVTSAQKNPTAFYLCASSRGWQTEAFFGQGTRLTVV.

The chain recombines TRBV29-1 with TRBJ1-4; possibly TRBD1 for D (6 bases). Trimming shortened V by 0 bases and J by 8 bases, and 19 bases separated the two germline ends. Germline values: CDR1 SQVTM, CDR2 ANQGSEA. The CDR3 totals 16 residues. CDR3 sequence: CSVEDLVGGRGEKLFF. For the CDR3, the DNA is TGCAGCGTTGAAGATCTCGTCGGGGGGCGCGGGGAAAAACTGTTTTTT.

V and J are TRBV2 and TRBJ1-1; D not certain. The CDR3 sequence is 13 residues long. V lost 7 bases and J lost 0, with 9 bases in between. The germline V gene encodes CDR1 SNHLY and CDR2 FYNNEI. The CDR3 spells CASTRNMNTEAFF. In DNA form, the CDR3 reads TGTGCCAGCACTAGGAACATGAACACTGAAGCTTTCTTT.

The chain joins TRBV20-1 to TRBJ2-7; possible D gene TRBD1, 6 bases. This CDR3 has 11 residues. Germline assignment: CDR1 DFQATT and CDR2 SNEGSKA (reference sequence). The V and J ends lost 6 bases and 7 bases respectively, with 13 bases between them. CDR3 amino acids: CSAADSPEQYF. In DNA, the CDR3 is TGCAGTGCGGCGGACAGCCCTGAGCAGTACTTC.

The rearrangement joins TRBV27 to TRBJ2-1; tentative D call: TRBD2 (6 bases). The V end lost 4 bases, the J end lost 5 bases, and 18 bases lay between the germline ends. This CDR3 is built from 16 residues. From germline, CDR1 is MNHEY and CDR2 SMNVEV (reference sequence). The CDR3 DNA reads as TGTGCCAGCAGTTCGGGGACTGGAACCACACACAATGAGCAGTTCTTC. Its translation: CASSSGTGTTHNEQFF.

The chain has TRBV29-1 and TRBJ1-1, with 7 bases that match TRBD1. Germline CDR1 reads SQVTM; CDR2 reads ANQGSEA. The CDR3 runs 15 residues. V gave up 5 bases and J gave up 5 bases; unmatched junction bases: 14. The chain's CDR3 is CSVLPPTGEGTEAFF. The CDR3 nucleotides read TGCAGCGTTCTCCCCCCCACAGGGGAAGGTACTGAAGCTTTCTTT.

This clone came up a few times. The V gene is TRBV9, the J gene TRBJ2-2, with a possible D match to TRBD2 (6 bases). Germline CDR1 is SGDLS and CDR2 is YYNGEE. The CDR3 runs to 16 residues. V lost 5 bases and J 1 base, leaving 15 bases between the germline ends. In DNA form, the CDR3 reads TGTGCCAGCAGGGCAGGCTGGCGGGAGAACACCGGGGAGCTGTTTTTT. The encoded protein is CASRAGWRENTGELFF.

The chain couples TRBV19 to TRBJ2-1; possible D gene TRBD2, 5 bases. Germline loops: CDR1 LNHDA, CDR2 SQIVND (reference sequence). The CDR3 sequence is 14 residues long. V lost 3 bases to trimming and J lost 0 bases, with 6 bases between them. CDR3 in amino acids: CASSMGSSYNEQFF. The CDR3 bases are TGTGCCAGTAGTATGGGGAGCTCCTACAATGAGCAGTTCTTC.

The genes are TRBV4-1 and TRBJ2-7, with 10 bases matching TRBD1. There are 16 residues in the CDR3. Germline V gene sequence: CDR1 MGHRA, CDR2 YSYEKL. The V and J ends lost 4 bases and 4 bases, in that order; junction bases with no gene match: 10. The CDR3 spells CASSPPRGDRGYEQYF. DNA of the CDR3: TGCGCCAGCAGCCCACCAAGAGGGGACAGGGGATACGAGCAGTACTTC.

The chain carries TRBV7-9 and TRBJ2-7, with D perhaps matching TRBD2 (7 bases). With 5 bases removed from V and 2 bases from J, the gap between germline ends came to 16 bases. The length of the CDR3 is 15 residues. Per the germline V gene, CDR1 is SEHNR and CDR2 is FQNEAQ (reference sequence). CDR3 in amino acids: CASSLGAGEAYEQYF. CDR3 nucleotide sequence: TGTGCCAGCAGCCTGGGGGCGGGAGAAGCCTACGAGCAGTACTTC.

This clone was recorded once. The chain links TRBV14 to TRBJ2-1; D is perhaps TRBD1 (5 bases). V was clipped by 6 bases and J by 0 bases, with 12 bases between them. The V gene's germline CDR1 is SGHDN and CDR2 FVKESK. The CDR3 length is 15 residues. CDR3 nucleotides: TGTGCCAGCAGTCCAGGGTTACTCTCCTACAATGAGCAGTTCTTC. Amino acid sequence: CASSPGLLSYNEQFF.

This clone has a handful of counts. V usage is TRBV18 and J usage is TRBJ1-1; D perhaps matches TRBD1 (6 bases). The CDR3 spans 15 residues. Trimming took 5 bases from V and 3 from J, leaving 16 bases between them. The V gene's germline CDR1 is KGHSH and CDR2 LQKENI. CDR3: CASSTKQGGDTEAFF. Here the CDR3 DNA reads TGTGCCAGCTCAACCAAACAGGGAGGGGACACTGAAGCTTTCTTT.

This chain connects TRBV11-2 to TRBJ2-7, with 8 bases identical to TRBD1. This CDR3 comprises 16 residues. Germline V gene lookup returns CDR1 SGHAT and CDR2 FQNNGV. Germline trimming cut 1 base from V and 4 bases from J; bases unmatched to any gene: 9. CDR3 nucleotides: TGTGCCAGCAGCTTAGCCTCCGGACAGGGATTGTACGAGCAGTACTTC. Translating it yields CASSLASGQGLYEQYF.

The chain links TRBV7-8 to TRBJ1-5, with 7 nucleotides matching TRBD1. V dropped 1 base and J dropped 10; count of bases not matched to a gene: 19. This CDR3 has 18 residues. CDR1 is SGHVS and CDR2 is FQNEAQ in the germline V gene. CDR3 sequence reads: CASSLGARVQTGRQPQHF. The DNA of the CDR3 is TGTGCCAGCAGCTTAGGTGCCCGAGTACAGACAGGGCGGCAACCCCAGCATTTT.

In nucleotides, the CDR3 is TGTGCCAGCAGTGATTCGTGGATGTCCTACGAGCAGTACTTC. It is translated as CASSDSWMSYEQYF. The chain has TRBV2 and TRBJ2-7; D unclear. This CDR3 has 14 residues. Trimming left V 3 bases short and J 1 base short, with 10 bases between. Germline V gene sequence: CDR1 SNHLY, CDR2 FYNNEI.

This clone was observed many times. The chain has TRBV11-2 and TRBJ1-6, with 8 bases that match TRBD1. The germline CDR1 and CDR2 sequences are SGHAT and FQNNGV. The J segment lost 8 bases and the V segment lost 4 bases, leaving 4 bases of the junction unmatched. The CDR3 is 14 residues long. The CDR3 here is CASSSGGGYSPLHF. The DNA for the CDR3 is TGTGCCAGCAGCTCAGGGGGCGGGTATTCACCCCTCCACTTT.

V usage is TRBV27 and J usage is TRBJ1-1, with a weak D call TRBD1 (5 bases). The CDR3 sequence is 17 residues long. Germline values: CDR1 MNHEY, CDR2 SMNVEV (reference sequence). V was pared by 2 bases and J by 0 bases, with 16 bases between. The CDR3 loop is CASSLAGTGRLNTEAFF. The CDR3 DNA reads TGTGCCAGCAGTTTAGCCGGGACGGGGAGACTGAACACTGAAGCTTTCTTT.

The chain combines TRBV5-1 with TRBJ2-2; no definite D call. The germline V gene encodes CDR1 SGHRS and CDR2 YFSETQ. V gave up 0 bases and J gave up 8 bases, with 14 bases separating them. The CDR3 loop spans 15 amino acids. The CDR3 DNA sequence: TGCGCCAGCAGCTTGGTGCCGGAACAAGGAGGGGAGCTGTTTTTT. Protein product: CASSLVPEQGGELFF. The full variable domain, rest sourced from reference TRBV5-1 and TRBJ2-2, is KAGVTQTPRYLIKTRGQQVTLSCSPISGHRSVSWYQQTPGQGLQFLFEYFSETQRNKGNFPGRFSGRQFSNSRSEMNVSTLELGDSALYLCASSLVPEQGGELFFGEGSRLTVL.

Only a few counts were recorded for this clone. J is TRBJ1-5 and V is TRBV28; D remains unclear. V was clipped by 3 bases and J by 6 bases, with 9 bases between them. The CDR3 is made up of 13 amino acids. Looked up from germline, CDR1 is MDHEN and CDR2 is SYDVKM. CDR3 sequence (DNA): TGTGCCAGCAGTTTCCCAGATCCTCAGCCCCAGCATTTT. It translates to CASSFPDPQPQHF.

The chain combines TRBV28 with TRBJ1-1; 9 bases align to TRBD1. With 3 bases clipped from V and 6 bases from J, the junction kept 5 bases outside the gene matches. CDR3 length: 14 amino acids. Germline CDR1 reads MDHEN; CDR2 reads SYDVKM. CDR3 coding DNA: TGTGCCAGCAGTTTGTGGACAGGGGCGTCTGAAGCTTTCTTT. This sequence encodes CASSLWTGASEAFF. Full variable domain (missing parts from reference TRBV28 and TRBJ1-1): DVKVTQSSRYLVKRTGEKVFLECVQDMDHENMFWYRQDPGLGLRLIYFSYDVKMKEKGDIPEGYSVSREKKERFSLILESASTNQTSMYLCASSLWTGASEAFFGQGTRLTVV.

The chain has TRBV27 and TRBJ1-5; the match to TRBD1 covers 11 bases. The CDR3 has 19 residues. With V trimmed by 5 bases and J by 0 bases, 12 bases remained unmatched. Germline-derived CDR1 and CDR2 are MNHEY and SMNVEV (reference sequence). As DNA, the CDR3 is TGTGCCAGCAGTCCAAGCCGGACAGGGGGCGCGTATAGCAATCAGCCCCAGCATTTT. Encoded protein: CASSPSRTGGAYSNQPQHF.

The chain uses TRBV2 and TRBJ1-1; perhaps TRBD1 as D (6 bases). The ends were cut back, 6 bases at V and 6 bases at J, with 14 bases in the middle. Germline V lookup: CDR1 SNHLY, CDR2 FYNNEI. CDR3 length: 13 amino acids. CDR3 protein: CASRRQERAEAFF. The CDR3 DNA sequence: TGTGCCAGCAGAAGACAGGAAAGGGCTGAAGCTTTCTTT.

This clone occurred many times. The same CDR3 is also encoded by other DNA sequences in this sample. The V call is TRBV2, the J call TRBJ2-7, with D tentatively TRBD1 or TRBD2 (5 bases each). This CDR3 contains 14 residues. V lost 4 bases to trimming and J lost 7 bases, with 17 bases between them. Germline V gene lookup returns CDR1 SNHLY and CDR2 FYNNEI. The CDR3 sequence: CASSVGASPGEQYF. CDR3 bases: TGTGCCAGCAGTGTTGGGGCTAGTCCGGGGGAGCAGTACTTC.

The chain has TRBV5-1 and TRBJ2-7; the D call may be TRBD1 or TRBD2 (5 bases each). The CDR3 is made up of 14 amino acids. CDR1 and CDR2 from the germline V gene are SGHRS and YFSETQ. Trimming took off 4 bases at V and 3 bases at J, with 14 bases between the two ends. The chain's CDR3 is CASSVGVGIYEQYF. DNA for the CDR3: TGCGCCAGCAGCGTGGGGGTCGGGATCTACGAGCAGTACTTC. The complete variable domain, with remaining parts taken from reference TRBV5-1 and TRBJ2-7, reads KAGVTQTPRYLIKTRGQQVTLSCSPISGHRSVSWYQQTPGQGLQFLFEYFSETQRNKGNFPGRFSGRQFSNSRSEMNVSTLELGDSALYLCASSVGVGIYEQYFGPGTRLTVT.

This clone occurred once. The chain couples TRBV7-9 to TRBJ2-7; TRBD1 is a possible D gene (5 bases). This CDR3 region has 12 residues. V lost 3 bases to trimming and J lost 9 bases, with 12 bases between them. The germline CDR1 and CDR2 sequences are SEHNR and FQNEAQ (reference sequence). The CDR3 coding sequence is TGTGCCAGCAGCTTTGGAGATAGGGGGCAGTACTTC. It is translated as CASSFGDRGQYF. The whole variable domain, filled in from reference TRBV7-9 and TRBJ2-7, reads DTGVSQNPRHKITKRGQNVTFRCDPISEHNRLYWYRQTLGQGPEFLTYFQNEAQLEKSRLLSDRFSAERPKGSFSTLEIQRTEQGDSAMYLCASSFGDRGQYFGPGTRLTVT.

Here the CDR3 DNA reads TGTGCCAGCAGTGATCAGACAGGACTACATGAAGCTTTCTTT. Translation: CASSDQTGLHEAFF. The chain joins TRBV25-1 to TRBJ1-1; tentative D call: TRBD1 (6 bases). Germline V gene data show CDR1 as MGHDK and CDR2 as SYGVNS. The CDR3 runs to 14 residues. Between the trimmed V and J ends, which lost 3 bases and 7 bases, there was a span of 15 bases.